Shown below are 2 T cell receptor beta chains from a single sample sequenced in a study of blood T cells in healthy people across ages. The second PCR ran about 6 to 12 cycles with a sample-barcoded 5' primer and J-beta primers. TCRdb processed the 5' RACE reads anew with MiXCR; each CDR3 protein has one entry. The sample consists of about 1.4 million distinct CDR3 sequences, approximately 59% of them appearing once. The sequenced sample consisted of blood. The receptors here all came from a man between 18 and 29 years old in good health.

This clonotype was counted a few times. The rearrangement joins TRBV29-1 to TRBJ2-5; possible D gene TRBD2, 5 bases. The J call may be incorrect, as the DNA end agrees better with TRBJ2-7. CDR3 length equals 11 residues. Per the germline V gene, CDR1 is SQVTM and CDR2 is ANQGSEA. CDR3 nucleotide sequence: TGCAGCGCCAACACTAGGAGCGAGCAGTACTTC. Its translation is CSANTRSEQYF.

CDR3 nucleotide sequence: TGTGCCAGCAATGAGGCAGGGGGCACAGATACGCAGTATTTT. It yields the protein CASNEAGGTDTQYF. The V and J genes are TRBV3-1 and TRBJ2-3, with D possibly being TRBD1 (6 bases). V lost 7 bases, J lost 1 base, and 12 bases lay in between. Germline CDR1 and CDR2: LGHDT and YNNKEL (reference sequence). This CDR3 is built from 14 residues.